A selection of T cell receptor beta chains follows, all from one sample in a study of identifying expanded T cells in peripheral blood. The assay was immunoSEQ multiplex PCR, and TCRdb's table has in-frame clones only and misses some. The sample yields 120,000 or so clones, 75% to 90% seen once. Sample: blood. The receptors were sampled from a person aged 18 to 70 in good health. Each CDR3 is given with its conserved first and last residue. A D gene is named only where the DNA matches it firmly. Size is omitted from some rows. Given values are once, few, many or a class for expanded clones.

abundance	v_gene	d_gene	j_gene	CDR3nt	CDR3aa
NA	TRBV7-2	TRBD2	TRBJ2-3	TGTGCCAGCAGCCCTCTAGCGGGGGCCCCCACAGATACGCAGTATTTT	CASSPLAGAPTDTQYF
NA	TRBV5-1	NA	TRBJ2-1	TGCGCCAGCAGCCCACCTACAGGGTACAATGAGCAGTTCTTC	CASSPPTGYNEQFF
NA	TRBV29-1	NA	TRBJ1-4	TGCAGCGTTGAAGATTGGTTGGCAGGTCGTGGAGAAAAACTGTTTTTT	CSVEDWLAGRGEKLFF
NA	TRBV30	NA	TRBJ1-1	TGTGCCTGGGCGCCGAGGGGGAACACTGAAGCTTTCTTT	CAWAPRGNTEAFF
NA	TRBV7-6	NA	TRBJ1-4	TGTGCCAGCAGCTTATCAGACTCCCATGAAAAACTGTTTTTT	CASSLSDSHEKLFF
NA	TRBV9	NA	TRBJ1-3	TGTGCCAGCAGCCCCCAGACCGCCTTAGGGGGAGGAAACACCATATATTTT	CASSPQTALGGGNTIYF
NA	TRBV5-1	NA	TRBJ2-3	TGCGCCAGCAGCTTGGCTCAGGGGAGGACAGATACGCAGTATTTT	CASSLAQGRTDTQYF
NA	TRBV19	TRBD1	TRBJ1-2	TGTGCCAGTAGACGTCCAGGGGGCGGGGTGGACTATGGCTACACCTTC	CASRRPGGGVDYGYTF
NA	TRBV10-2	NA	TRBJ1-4	TGCGCCAGCAGGGACCGGGGTGACTCTGAAAAACTGTTTTTT	CASRDRGDSEKLFF
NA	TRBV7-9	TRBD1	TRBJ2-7	TGTGCCAGCAGAGCCGGGACAGGGCCCTCCTACGAGCAGTACTTC	CASRAGTGPSYEQYF
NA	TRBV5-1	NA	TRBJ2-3	TGCGCCAGCAGCTTGGAAGCGCGGCTAGATACGCAGTATTTT	CASSLEARLDTQYF
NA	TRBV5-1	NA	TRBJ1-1	TGCGCCAGCAGCCCGGTCGGCTCCGGGGGGAACACTGAAGCTTTCTTT	CASSPVGSGGNTEAFF
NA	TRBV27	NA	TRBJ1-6	TGTGCCAGCAGGAGCGACAACGGCCCCTCTCGCTCCTATAATTCACCCCTCCACTTT	CASRSDNGPSRSYNSPLHF
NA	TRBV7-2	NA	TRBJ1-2	TGTGCCAGCAGCTTAGAGCGGGGTGGCTACACCTTC	CASSLERGGYTF
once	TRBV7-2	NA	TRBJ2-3	TGTGCCAGCAGCTTGGGCCTAGGAGATACGCAGTATTTT	CASSLGLGDTQYF
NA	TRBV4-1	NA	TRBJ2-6	TGCGCCAGCAGCCATCTTCGACAGAACTCTGGGGCCAACGTCCTGACTTTC	CASSHLRQNSGANVLTF
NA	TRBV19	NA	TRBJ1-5	TGTGCCAGTAGTATAACTGGGGCGGGTCAGCCCCAGCATTTT	CASSITGAGQPQHF
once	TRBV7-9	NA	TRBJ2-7	TGTGCCAGCAGCCAGGGAGACTACGAGCAGTACTTC	CASSQGDYEQYF
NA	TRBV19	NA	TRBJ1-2	TGTGCCAGTAGTATCAGTGCTACCGATGGCTACACCTTC	CASSISATDGYTF
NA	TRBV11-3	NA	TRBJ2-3	TGTGCCAGCAGCTTACAGCCTAGCACAGATACGCAGTATTTT	CASSLQPSTDTQYF
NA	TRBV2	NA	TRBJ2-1	TGTGCCAGCCTAAAGGGGGGGGTCCCCTACAATGAGCAGTTCTTC	CASLKGGVPYNEQFF
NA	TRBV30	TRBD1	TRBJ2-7	TGTGCCTGGAGTGTTGGGACAGTACCTTACGAGCAGTACTTC	CAWSVGTVPYEQYF
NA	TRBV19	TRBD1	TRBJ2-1	TGTGCCAGTAGTAAAGGACGACAGGGATTGAGTGAGCAGTTCTTC	CASSKGRQGLSEQFF
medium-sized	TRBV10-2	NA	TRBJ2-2	TGCGCCAGCAGTGACAGGGACACCGGGGAGCTGTTTTTT	CASSDRDTGELFF
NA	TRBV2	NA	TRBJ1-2	TGTGCCAGCAGTGAAGGGCGGGGTATAGGCGGCTACACCTTC	CASSEGRGIGGYTF
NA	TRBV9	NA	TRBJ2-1	TGTGCCAGCAGCGAGGCCCTTAACAATGAGCAGTTCTTC	CASSEALNNEQFF
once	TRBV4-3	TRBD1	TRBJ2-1	TGCGCCAGCAGCCAATATGGAAACCCGCAGGGGGCATTGGATGAGCAGTTCTTC	CASSQYGNPQGALDEQFF
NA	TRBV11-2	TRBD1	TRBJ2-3	TGTGCCAGCAGGGTCGGGACAGGATCCACAGATACGCAGTATTTT	CASRVGTGSTDTQYF
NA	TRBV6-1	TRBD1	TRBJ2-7	TGTGCCAGCATGCCCGCAGGGGGCTGGTACGAGCAGTACTTC	CASMPAGGWYEQYF
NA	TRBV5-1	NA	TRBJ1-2	TGCGCCAGCAGCTTGGCCGTCTCGGTCGGCAGCGGGGTGCCCTTCTATGGCTACACCTTC	CASSLAVSVGSGVPFYGYTF
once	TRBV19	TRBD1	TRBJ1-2	TGTGCCAGTAGTCCCCCCGGGACAGAAGTCAACTATGGCTACACCTTC	CASSPPGTEVNYGYTF
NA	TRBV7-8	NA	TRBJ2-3	TGCGCTACCCGGACAGACAGCACAGATACGCAGTATTTT	CATRTDSTDTQYF
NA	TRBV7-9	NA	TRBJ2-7	TGTGCCAGCAGCCCGGGACCGCTAGAGCAGTACTTC	CASSPGPLEQYF
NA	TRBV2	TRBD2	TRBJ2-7	TGTGCCAGCAGCTTTACTAGCGGGGGGGCGGTCGAGCAGTACTTC	CASSFTSGGAVEQYF
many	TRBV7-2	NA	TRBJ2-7	TGTGCCAGCAGCCAAAGCGGAACCCGCTCCTACGAGCAGTACTTC	CASSQSGTRSYEQYF
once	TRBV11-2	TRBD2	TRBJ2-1	TGTGCCAGCAGCCGAGTCCTGACTAGCGGGGCCCACAATGAGCAGTTCTTC	CASSRVLTSGAHNEQFF
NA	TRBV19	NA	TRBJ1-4	TGTGCCAGTAGTGCCTCCTTGGGTTATAATGAAAAACTGTTTTTT	CASSASLGYNEKLFF
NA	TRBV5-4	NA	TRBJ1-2	TGTGCCAGCAGCTTGAGCCCAGGCAATTATGGCTACACCTTC	CASSLSPGNYGYTF
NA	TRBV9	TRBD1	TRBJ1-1	TGTGCCAGCAGCGGGACAGGGTCGAACACTGAAGCTTTCTTT	CASSGTGSNTEAFF
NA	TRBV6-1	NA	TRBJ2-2	TGTGCCAGCACCGCCATTACCGGGGAGCTGTTTTTT	CASTAITGELFF
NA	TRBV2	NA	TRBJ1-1	TGTGCCAGCACGAAGCGAGAACTGGAAGAAGCTTTCTTT	CASTKRELEEAFF
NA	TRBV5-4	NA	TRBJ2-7	TGTGCCAGCAGCTCTGGACGGGTACCAGAGCAGTACTTC	CASSSGRVPEQYF
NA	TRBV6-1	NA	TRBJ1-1	TGTGCCAGCAGTGAAAACTCCAGGAACACTGAAGCTTTCTTT	CASSENSRNTEAFF
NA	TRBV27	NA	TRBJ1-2	TGTGCCAGCAGTTTAAACAGTCACTATGGCTACACCTTC	CASSLNSHYGYTF
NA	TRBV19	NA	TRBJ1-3	TGTGCCAGTAGGACGGAACACTCTGGAAACACCATATATTTT	CASRTEHSGNTIYF